This TCR beta chain was obtained from a study of blood T cell repertoires in COVID-19. Study background: Acute-phase and convalescent COVID-19 samples originated in the United States, Italy and Spain. T cells, B-cell-depleted T cells, or PBMCs provided the cDNA or gDNA that served as material.

This clone has just a few counts. The CDR3 has 14 residues. Per the germline V gene, CDR1 is SGHNT and CDR2 is YYREEE (reference sequence). V shed 1 base and J shed 2 bases, with 8 bases lying between them. As processed by the authors: Reference gene primer amplification gave estimated nucleated cell counts. This table comes from immunoSEQ multiplex PCR, and its TCRdb copy is limited to in-frame clones, with some not included. The DNA gave D and trimming, while V, J and clone size come from that table. Among some 300,000 clones, 85% were seen once, and the ten largest hold around 3.7%. The clonotype originates from a woman between 50 and 59 years old with active or convalescent COVID-19. The chain employs TRBV5-4 and TRBJ2-3, with a weak D call TRBD1 (5 bases). The specimen was peripheral blood. The CDR3 is CASSLYRLTDTQYF. The CDR3 nucleotides read TGTGCCAGCAGCTTGTACAGGCTCACAGATACGCAGTATTTT.